Reported below is one T cell receptor beta chain. Resolution of symptoms, clearance, or two negative PCRs was present in recovered Cohort 3 donors. Losses at the gene ends were 8 bases for V and 1 base for J; bases not matched to a gene: 7. The CDR3 spans 14 residues. Per the germline V gene, CDR1 is LNHDA and CDR2 is SQIVND (reference sequence). Original processing notes: Using reference gene primer amplification, nucleated cell counts were estimated. Sequenced by immunoSEQ multiplex PCR; TCRdb stores in-frame clones only, minus some. The D gene and trimming were derived from the DNA, and the V and J assignments and clone size from that table. The table includes 150,000 to 200,000 clones, approximately 88% detected once. This specimen comes from a study of blood T cell repertoires in COVID-19. Study as a whole: The samples span acute and convalescent COVID-19 from the United States, Italy and Spain. PBMCs, B-cell-depleted T cells, or T cells provided the cDNA or gDNA that made up the material.

This receptor was obtained from a woman in her sixties who had recovered from COVID-19. Sequenced input: PBMCs or T cells enriched from blood (not recorded which). This rearrangement joins TRBV19 to TRBJ2-5; the match to TRBD2 covers 7 bases. CDR3 sequence: CASGPGGPQETQYF. CDR3 nucleotides: TGTGCCAGTGGGCCGGGGGGACCCCAAGAGACCCAGTACTTC. Filled out from reference TRBV19 and TRBJ2-5, the complete variable domain reads DGGITQSPKYLFRKEGQNVTLSCEQNLNHDAMYWYRQDPGQGLRLIYYSQIVNDFQKGDIAEGYSVSREKKESFPLTVTSAQKNPTAFYLCASGPGGPQETQYFGPGTRLLVL.